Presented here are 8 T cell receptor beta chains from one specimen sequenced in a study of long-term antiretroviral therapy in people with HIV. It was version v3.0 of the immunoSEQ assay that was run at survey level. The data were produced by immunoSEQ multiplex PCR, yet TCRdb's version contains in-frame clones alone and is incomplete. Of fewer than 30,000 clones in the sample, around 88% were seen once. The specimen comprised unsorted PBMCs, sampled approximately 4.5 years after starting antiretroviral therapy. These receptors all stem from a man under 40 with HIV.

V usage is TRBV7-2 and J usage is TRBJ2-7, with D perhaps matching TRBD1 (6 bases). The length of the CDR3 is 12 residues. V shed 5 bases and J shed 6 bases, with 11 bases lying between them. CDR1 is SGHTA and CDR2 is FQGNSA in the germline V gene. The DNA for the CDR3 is TGTGCCAGCAGCCAGGGGTCACTCGAGCAGTACTTC. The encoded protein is CASSQGSLEQYF.

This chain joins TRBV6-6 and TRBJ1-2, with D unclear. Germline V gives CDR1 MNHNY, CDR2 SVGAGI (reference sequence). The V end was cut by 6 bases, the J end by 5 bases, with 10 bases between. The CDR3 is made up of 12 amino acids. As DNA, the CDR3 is TGTGCCAGCAGCTCAGCCCCTTATGGCTACACCTTC. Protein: CASSSAPYGYTF.

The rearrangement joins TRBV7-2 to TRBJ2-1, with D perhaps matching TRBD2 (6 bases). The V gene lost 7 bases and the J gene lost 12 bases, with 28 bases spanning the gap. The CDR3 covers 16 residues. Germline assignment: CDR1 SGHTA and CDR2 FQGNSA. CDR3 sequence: CASKEGGKASHIRQFF. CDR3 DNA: TGTGCCAGCAAGGAGGGCGGGAAGGCCAGCCACATCCGGCAGTTCTTC.

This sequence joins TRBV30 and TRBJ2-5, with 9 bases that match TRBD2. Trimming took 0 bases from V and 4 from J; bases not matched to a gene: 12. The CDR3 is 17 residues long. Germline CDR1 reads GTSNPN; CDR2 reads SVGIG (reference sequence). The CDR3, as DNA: TGTGCCTGGAGTGTGGAAAGTTTGCTAGCGGGATCAGAGACCCAGTACTTC. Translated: CAWSVESLLAGSETQYF.

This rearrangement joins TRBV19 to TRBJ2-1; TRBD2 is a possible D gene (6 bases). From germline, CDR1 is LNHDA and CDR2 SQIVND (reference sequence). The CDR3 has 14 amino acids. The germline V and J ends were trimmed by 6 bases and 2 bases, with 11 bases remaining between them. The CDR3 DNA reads TGTGCCAGTAGGTCGGGGGAGACCTACAATGAGCAGTTCTTC. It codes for CASRSGETYNEQFF.

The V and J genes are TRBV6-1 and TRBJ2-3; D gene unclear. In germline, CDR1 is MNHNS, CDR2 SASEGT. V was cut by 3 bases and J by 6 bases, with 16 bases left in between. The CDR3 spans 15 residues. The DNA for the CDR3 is TGTGCCAGCAGTGAGGATCACCTTGTCCCGGATACGCAGTATTTT. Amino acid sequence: CASSEDHLVPDTQYF.

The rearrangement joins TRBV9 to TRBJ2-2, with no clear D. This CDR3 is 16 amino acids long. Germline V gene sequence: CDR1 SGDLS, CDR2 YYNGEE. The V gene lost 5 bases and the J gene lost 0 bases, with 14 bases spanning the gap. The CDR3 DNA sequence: TGTGCCAGCAGTGCCACCTGGACGGCGAACACCGGGGAGCTGTTTTTT. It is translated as CASSATWTANTGELFF.

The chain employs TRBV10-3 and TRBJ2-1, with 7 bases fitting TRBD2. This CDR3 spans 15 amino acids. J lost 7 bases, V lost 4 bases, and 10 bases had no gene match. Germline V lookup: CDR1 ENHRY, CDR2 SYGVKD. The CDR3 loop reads CAISGKTSRRNEQFF. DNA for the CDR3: TGTGCCATCAGTGGTAAGACTAGCAGACGGAATGAGCAGTTCTTC.